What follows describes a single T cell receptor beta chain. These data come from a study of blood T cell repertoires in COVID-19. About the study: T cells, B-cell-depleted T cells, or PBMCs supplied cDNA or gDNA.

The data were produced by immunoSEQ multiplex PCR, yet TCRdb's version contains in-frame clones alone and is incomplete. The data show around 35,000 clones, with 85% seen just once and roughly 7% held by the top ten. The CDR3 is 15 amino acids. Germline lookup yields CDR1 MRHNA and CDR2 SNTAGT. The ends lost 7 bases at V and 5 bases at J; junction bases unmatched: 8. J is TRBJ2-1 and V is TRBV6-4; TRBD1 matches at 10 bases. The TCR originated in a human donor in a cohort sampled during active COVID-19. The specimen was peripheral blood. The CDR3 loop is CASTRDRGVDNEQFF. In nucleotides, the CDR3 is TGTGCCAGCACCCGGGACAGGGGAGTGGACAATGAGCAGTTCTTC.